The clone carrying this T cell receptor (beta chain) has just a few counts. The sample comes from a study of CD8+ T cells in alopecia areata. Looking at the study overall: Tofacitinib dosing lasted 6 to 18 months, which was then followed by 6 months off drug.

Germline CDR1 reads SGHAT; CDR2 reads FQNNGV. This CDR3 region has 15 residues. V was clipped by 3 bases and J by 3 bases, with 9 bases between them. Extraction of RNA preceded its reverse transcription into cDNA, which served as the sequencing template. Method: immunoSEQ multiplex PCR; TCRdb's copy keeps in-frame clones and lacks some. The data show some 200,000 clones, just under 60% seen once. The input for sequencing was CD4+ T cells sorted from blood, taken at week 0. This TCR derives from a human donor with alopecia areata. The V gene is TRBV11-2, the J gene TRBJ1-6; D is possibly TRBD1 (6 bases). The CDR3 nucleotides read TGTGCCAGCAGCTTTGAGACAGGCTATAATTCACCCCTCCACTTT. Translating it yields CASSFETGYNSPLHF.